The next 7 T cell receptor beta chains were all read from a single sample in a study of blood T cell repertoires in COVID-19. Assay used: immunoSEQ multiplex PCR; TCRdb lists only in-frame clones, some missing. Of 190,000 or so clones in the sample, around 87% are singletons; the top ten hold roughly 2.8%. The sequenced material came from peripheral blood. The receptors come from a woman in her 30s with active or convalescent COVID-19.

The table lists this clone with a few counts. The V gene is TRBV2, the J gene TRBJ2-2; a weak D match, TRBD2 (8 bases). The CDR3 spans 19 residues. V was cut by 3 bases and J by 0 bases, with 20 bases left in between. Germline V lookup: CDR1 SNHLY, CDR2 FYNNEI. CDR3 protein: CASSDPGRGQISNTGELFF. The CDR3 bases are TGTGCCAGCAGTGATCCCGGGAGGGGACAGATTTCGAACACCGGGGAGCTGTTTTTT. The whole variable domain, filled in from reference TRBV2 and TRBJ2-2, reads EPEVTQTPSHQVTQMGQEVILRCVPISNHLYFYWYRQILGQKVEFLVSFYNNEISEKSEIFDDQFSVERPDGSNFTLKIRSTKLEDSAMYFCASSDPGRGQISNTGELFFGEGSRLTVL.

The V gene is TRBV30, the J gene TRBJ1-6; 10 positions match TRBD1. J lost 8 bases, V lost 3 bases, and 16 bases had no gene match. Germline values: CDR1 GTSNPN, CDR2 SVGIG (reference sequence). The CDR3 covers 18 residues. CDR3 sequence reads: CAWRGTGVVMRGDSPLHF. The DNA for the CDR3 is TGTGCCTGGAGAGGGACAGGGGTGGTTATGCGTGGAGATTCACCCCTCCACTTT.

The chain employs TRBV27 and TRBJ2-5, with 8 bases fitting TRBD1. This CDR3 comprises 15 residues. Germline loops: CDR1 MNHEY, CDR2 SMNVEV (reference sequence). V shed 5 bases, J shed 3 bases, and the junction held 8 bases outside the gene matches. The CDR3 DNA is TGTGCCAGCAGTCAACCAGGGACAGGAGAAGAGACCCAGTACTTC. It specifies CASSQPGTGEETQYF.

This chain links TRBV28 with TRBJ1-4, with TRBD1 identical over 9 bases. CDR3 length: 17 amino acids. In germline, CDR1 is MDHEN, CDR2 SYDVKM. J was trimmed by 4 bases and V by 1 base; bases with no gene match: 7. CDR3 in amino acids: CASSLLRSGQGNEKLFF. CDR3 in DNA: TGTGCCAGCAGTTTATTAAGGTCGGGACAGGGTAATGAAAAACTGTTTTTT.

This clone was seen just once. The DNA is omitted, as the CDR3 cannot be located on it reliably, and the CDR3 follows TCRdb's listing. The CDR3 spells CASSPTWGQGAPVSF. The rearrangement links TRBV18 to TRBJ1-2; TRBD1 is the table's D call, not checked against the DNA. Counting both end residues, the CDR3 totals 15 amino acids. Germline lookup yields CDR1 KGHSH and CDR2 LQKENI.

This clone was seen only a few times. The DNA of the CDR3 is TGTGCCAGTAGTATGGGGACAGGGGCGTTCTCTGAAGCTTTCTTT. This encodes CASSMGTGAFSEAFF. The chain uses TRBV19 and TRBJ1-1; 10 bases are a match to TRBD1. Germline trimming cut 3 bases from V and 6 bases from J; bases unmatched to any gene: 7. Looked up from germline, CDR1 is LNHDA and CDR2 is SQIVND (reference sequence). This CDR3 contains 15 residues.

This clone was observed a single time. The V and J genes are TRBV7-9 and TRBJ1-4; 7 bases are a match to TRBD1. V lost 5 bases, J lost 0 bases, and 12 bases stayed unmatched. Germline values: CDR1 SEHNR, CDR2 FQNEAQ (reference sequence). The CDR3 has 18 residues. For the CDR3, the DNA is TGTGCCAGCAGCCCTAGACAGGGAATGGTTGCAACTAATGAAAAACTGTTTTTT. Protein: CASSPRQGMVATNEKLFF.